The entry below describes one T cell receptor beta chain. Its cognate antigen has yet to be identified. Nothing much larger sits one base from this clone, and base qualities are not available. The immunoSEQ Assay, a bias-controlled multiplex PCR, was used to amplify TCRbeta CDR3 regions from genomic DNA. In the paper's pipeline: Nucleated cell counts per sample were estimated from amplification of reference gene primers within the assay. To quantify the absolute abundance of each unique TCRbeta CDR3 rearrangement, sequence reads were collapsed and filtered. For each sample, productive Simpson clonality was calculated as the square root of Simpson's diversity index across productive rearrangements. Entries here come from immuneACCESS through TCRdb and include only in-frame sequences with V and J called. Some clones fail to appear in such tables; in the studies checked, an unresolved V gene covers under half of the shortfall, and the cause of the remainder is unknown. That table supplies the V and J calls and clone size; D and trimming were determined from the DNA. This sample holds around 230,000 clones; around 90% were observed only once. The ten biggest clones cover more than 6% of the sample.

The data are from a study of blood T cell repertoires in COVID-19 (TCRdb year 2020). Background for the entire study: Samples from collaborators originated in the United States, Italy and Spain and spanned both the acute and convalescent phases of COVID-19. The samples were drawn from two sources: the first 160 participants of the ongoing ImmuneRACE study, and over 950 subjects contributed by 6 global collaborators. Where available, HLA class I and class II types were obtained from metadata supplied by the sample provider rather than from assay-based typing. Nearly every sample came with metadata listing a de-identified subject ID, COVID-19 status, age in years and sex. Deeply sampled blood TCRbeta repertoires from subjects exposed to, actively infected with, or recovered from COVID-19 were included in the dataset. The repertoires were released in a freely available public database meant as a resource for research on the immune response to SARS-CoV-2. The material from the prospective study consisted of cDNA or gDNA derived from T cells, B-cell-depleted T cells, or PBMCs.

Broad study findings and their caveats: How much clinical and demographic metadata was included differed by source and by participant, and the metadata was provided uncurated.

Another Seattle source contributed samples from volunteer blood donors who had recovered from COVID-19. Collaborating institutions collected whole blood in K2EDTA tubes following their own protocols. For TCRbeta analysis, collaborator samples were shipped as frozen whole blood, as isolated PBMCs, or as DNA extracted from either sample type. This TCR was sampled from a man aged 55-75 years who had recovered from COVID-19. Specimen: peripheral blood.

The bases are TGTGCCAGCAGTACAAAGGGGTACAATGAGCAGTTCTTC. Its protein reads: CASSTKGYNEQFF. The rearrangement joined TRBV6-6 to TRBJ2-1, and the D gene may be TRBD1, 5 bases matching. CDR1 and CDR2, per the germline V gene (reference sequence), are MNHNY and SVGAGI. Trimming costs V 5 bases and J 4 bases, and their ends lie 9 bases apart. The CDR3, cysteine through phenylalanine, is 13 amino acids long. The CDR3 DNA has 39 bases and is translated from base 1.